This passage covers 19 T cell receptor beta chains from one sample sequenced in a study of blood T cells in healthy people across ages. Then a second PCR, running about 6 to 11 cycles, was carried out with a sample-barcoded 5' primer and a J-beta primer mix. TCRdb redid the calling of the 5' RACE reads with MiXCR, one entry per CDR3 protein. Altogether some 1.5 million distinct CDR3 sequences are present, 28% being singletons, with the ten largest covering roughly 8%. Sample: blood. These receptors were taken from a woman aged 25 to 45 in good health.

The chain's CDR3 is CSASVAKGKISETQYF. The CDR3 nucleotides are TGCAGTGCTAGTGTAGCTAAGGGTAAAATTTCGGAGACCCAGTACTTC. The chain uses TRBV20-1 and TRBJ2-5, with no clear D. This CDR3 contains 16 residues. V lost 3 bases and J 5 bases, leaving 22 bases between the germline ends. Looked up from germline, CDR1 is DFQATT and CDR2 is SNEGSKA (reference sequence).

The chain carries TRBV18 and TRBJ2-7, with D unresolved. The germline V gene encodes CDR1 KGHSH and CDR2 LQKENI. Trimming took 2 bases from V and 2 from J, leaving 10 bases between them. The CDR3 extends over 14 amino acids. The CDR3 coding sequence is TGTGCCAGCTCACCAGTAGACACACCCTACGAGCAGTACTTC. It translates to CASSPVDTPYEQYF. The complete variable domain, with remaining parts taken from reference TRBV18 and TRBJ2-7, reads NAGVMQNPRHLVRRRGQEARLRCSPMKGHSHVYWYRQLPEEGLKFMVYLQKENIIDESGMPKERFSAEFPKEGPSILRIQQVVRGDSAAYFCASSPVDTPYEQYFGPGTRLTVT.

This chain connects TRBV6-5 to TRBJ1-2, with 8 bases matching TRBD1. V was clipped by 7 bases and J by 6 bases; unmatched bases: 13. The CDR3 has 15 amino acids. In germline, CDR1 is MNHEY, CDR2 SVGAGI. As DNA, the CDR3 is TGTGCCAGCAACGAAGCCTTCGGACAGGGCCATGGCTACACCTTC. Translated, it gives CASNEAFGQGHGYTF.

This clonotype was counted ten times or more. The chain uses TRBV15 and TRBJ1-2; D is unresolved. The germline V gene encodes CDR1 LNHNV and CDR2 YYDKDF (reference sequence). The V gene lost 2 bases and the J gene lost 8 bases, with 15 bases spanning the gap. The CDR3 sequence is 14 residues long. This CDR3 is CATSRTLYPGGYTF. In DNA, the CDR3 is TGTGCCACCAGCAGAACTCTCTATCCGGGCGGCTACACCTTC.

The CDR3, as DNA: TGTGCCTGGAGTGGGACTAACTATGGCTACACCTTC. Its translation: CAWSGTNYGYTF. The gene calls are TRBV30 and TRBJ1-2; D call uncertain. The germline gives CDR1 GTSNPN, CDR2 SVGIG (reference sequence). The CDR3 covers 12 residues. V lost 1 base and J 0 bases, leaving 3 bases between the germline ends.

This clonotype was detected ten times or more. This rearrangement joins TRBV7-9 to TRBJ2-7, with D perhaps matching TRBD1 (6 bases). The germline V and J ends were trimmed by 3 bases and 2 bases, with 11 bases remaining between them. CDR1 and CDR2 (germline): SEHNR, FQNEAQ (reference sequence). CDR3 length: 14 residues. The CDR3 DNA follows: TGTGCCAGCAGCTTGGGGACATCTACCTACGAGCAGTACTTC. Translation gives CASSLGTSTYEQYF. Full variable domain (outside the CDR3, taken from reference TRBV7-9 and TRBJ2-7): DTGVSQNPRHKITKRGQNVTFRCDPISEHNRLYWYRQTLGQGPEFLTYFQNEAQLEKSRLLSDRFSAERPKGSFSTLEIQRTEQGDSAMYLCASSLGTSTYEQYFGPGTRLTVT.

This clonotype was counted many times. V is TRBV29-1 and J is TRBJ1-2, with TRBD1 identical over 9 bases. Looked up from germline, CDR1 is SQVTM and CDR2 is ANQGSEA. The CDR3 is 13 residues long. V shed 5 bases, J shed 4 bases, and the junction held 5 bases outside the gene matches. The chain's CDR3 is CSVKQGALYGYTF. As DNA, the CDR3 is TGCAGCGTTAAACAGGGGGCCCTCTATGGCTACACCTTC.

This clonotype was picked up one time. The chain combines TRBV7-3 with TRBJ1-1; D may be TRBD1 (6 bases). V was trimmed by 2 bases and J by 11 bases, leaving 15 bases between them. Germline values: CDR1 SGHTA, CDR2 FQGTGA. The CDR3 contains 13 residues. This CDR3 reads CASSLYGGGDAFF. The CDR3 DNA reads as TGTGCCAGCAGCTTATACGGGGGCGGTGATGCTTTCTTT.

On this clonotype itself: One end of the junction varies from germline; a read error may be responsible. The V call is TRBV5-1, the J call TRBJ2-2; 11 bases map to TRBD2. CDR1 is SGHRS and CDR2 is YFSETQ in the germline V gene. The CDR3 has 15 amino acids. Here the CDR3 reads CTSTLAGGSTGELFF. DNA for the CDR3: TGCACCAGCACCCTAGCGGGAGGCTCTACCGGGGAGCTGTTTTTT. Drawing the rest from reference TRBV5-1 and TRBJ2-2, the complete variable domain is KAGVTQTPRYLIKTRGQQVTLSCSPISGHRSVSWYQQTPGQGLQFLFEYFSETQRNKGNFPGRFSGRQFSNSRSEMNVSTLELGDSALYLCTSTLAGGSTGELFFGEGSRLTVL.

This clonotype was recorded once. This may come from a read error, since a much larger clone is one base off. The rearrangement uses TRBV5-1 and TRBJ2-1; 8 positions match TRBD2. Unmatched junction bases numbered 9, after V lost 4 bases and J lost 6 bases. The CDR3 consists of 15 residues. The germline V gene encodes CDR1 SGHRS and CDR2 YFSETQ. CDR3 in amino acids: CASSVSGGSCNEQFF. CDR3 nucleotides: TGCGCCAGCAGCGTCTCGGGGGGGAGCTGCAATGAGCAGTTCTTC.

The rearrangement joins TRBV14 to TRBJ2-5; 12 nucleotides align to TRBD1. The CDR3 covers 16 residues. The V and J ends lost 2 bases and 11 bases, in that order; junction bases with no gene match: 12. Per the germline V gene, CDR1 is SGHDN and CDR2 is FVKESK. This CDR3 reads CASSQLGDRGRNEQYF. DNA of the CDR3: TGTGCCAGCAGCCAATTGGGGGACAGGGGGCGTAATGAGCAGTACTTC.

This chain connects TRBV7-8 to TRBJ2-7; TRBD2 matches at 11 bases. The CDR3 totals 18 residues. Losses at the gene ends were 4 bases for V and 4 bases for J; bases not matched to a gene: 15. Germline V gene data show CDR1 as SGHVS and CDR2 as FQNEAQ. The CDR3 here is CASSSTSLAGVGKYEQYF. CDR3 coding DNA: TGTGCCAGCAGCTCTACATCACTAGCGGGAGTGGGTAAATACGAGCAGTACTTC.

This clonotype was seen many times. The V and J genes are TRBV7-3 and TRBJ2-1; D is unclear. The V gene's germline CDR1 is SGHTA and CDR2 FQGTGA. CDR3 size: 13 residues. V was trimmed by 2 bases and J by 11 bases, leaving 13 bases between them. CDR3 coding DNA: TGTGCCAGCAGCTTAGGAAATCAGGAGCAGCAGTTCTTC. Its protein product is CASSLGNQEQQFF.

This clonotype turned up a few times. The chain employs TRBV7-9 and TRBJ2-1; D unresolved. This CDR3 comprises 15 residues. Germline CDR1 is SEHNR and CDR2 is FQNEAQ (reference sequence). The V and J ends lost 0 bases and 8 bases respectively, with 14 bases between them. The CDR3 DNA reads as TGTGCCAGCAGCTTAGCAGATTCAGGCACGGATGAGCAGTTCTTC. It codes for CASSLADSGTDEQFF.

This chain joins TRBV9 and TRBJ2-3, with 8 bases identical to TRBD1. The CDR3 runs to 16 residues. Germline V CDR1 and CDR2: SGDLS, YYNGEE. Losses at the gene ends were 2 bases for V and 0 bases for J; bases not matched to a gene: 5. The chain's CDR3 is CASSVQTGVSTDTQYF. The CDR3 DNA is TGTGCCAGCAGCGTTCAGACAGGGGTTAGCACAGATACGCAGTATTTT.

This clonotype was counted at least ten times. The CDR3 coding sequence is TGCGCCAGCCACGAACCTACAGGGGTGACCTACAATGAGCAGTTCTTC. Translated: CASHEPTGVTYNEQFF. The V gene is TRBV10-2, the J gene TRBJ2-1; 7 bases fit TRBD1. From germline, CDR1 is WSHSY and CDR2 SAAADI. V lost 8 bases, J lost 2 bases, and 12 bases stayed unmatched. CDR3 length: 16 residues.

This clonotype showed up just a few times. J is TRBJ1-2 and V is TRBV2, with D unclear. V lost 6 bases and J 4 bases, leaving 12 bases between the germline ends. Germline V gene data show CDR1 as SNHLY and CDR2 as FYNNEI. The CDR3 contains 13 residues. The CDR3 DNA follows: TGTGCCAGCAGGGAGGACGGAAGCTATGGCTACACCTTC. Amino acids: CASREDGSYGYTF.

This clonotype was counted at least ten times. The V and J genes are TRBV7-2 and TRBJ2-6; TRBD2 aligns across 12 bases. The CDR3 consists of 19 residues. Looked up from germline, CDR1 is SGHTA and CDR2 is FQGNSA. After removal of 2 bases from V and 4 bases from J, the junction contained 9 bases not matched to a gene. The CDR3 loop is CASSLRLRLAGAGANVLTF. CDR3 DNA: TGTGCCAGCAGCTTAAGGTTGCGACTAGCGGGAGCCGGGGCCAACGTCCTGACTTTC.

This clonotype occurred a few times. J is TRBJ2-5 and V is TRBV6-2 or TRBV6-3; D not resolved. This CDR3 has 14 amino acids. Trimming took off 9 bases at V and 1 base at J, with 15 bases between the two ends. The germline gives CDR1 MNHEY, CDR2 SVGEGT. The CDR3 bases are TGTGCCAGTTTATCCGCGGAGCCCCAAGAGACCCAGTACTTC. Residues: CASLSAEPQETQYF.